The source of this T cell receptor beta chain is a study of human thymus T cells. Clones were read by immunoSEQ multiplex PCR, and TCRdb kept only the in-frame ones, dropping some. The table shows about 60,000 clones, with approximately 95% occurring only once. Donors were healthy Finnish babies undergoing corrective operations for congenital heart defects. Only four of the eight donors provided an approximately 0.45-1 mL blood sample. All available leukocytes, rather than a set cell count, yielded the blood DNA. Study-wide findings and caveats: V and J gene usage appeared biased in thymic and blood repertoires.

Remarks on this clone: Antigen specificity is unknown.

The germline CDR1 and CDR2 sequences are SGHKS and YYEKEE (reference sequence). V lost 2 bases to trimming and J lost 4 bases, with 12 bases between them. There are 14 residues in the CDR3. Material: blood. The gene calls are TRBV5-5 and TRBJ1-2, with D uncertain. The TCR sequence derives from a boy in the first two years of life with a congenital heart defect but otherwise immunologically healthy. CDR3 loop: CASSFQDPIYGYTF. In nucleotides, the CDR3 is TGTGCCAGCAGCTTCCAGGACCCCATCTATGGCTACACCTTC.